The present TCR beta chain was sequenced within a study of OX40 agonist ivuxolimab in advanced cancers. The CDR3 consists of 18 residues. CDR1 and CDR2 (germline): LNHDA, SQIVND (reference sequence). Trimming stripped 5 bases from V and 3 bases from J, with 25 bases between. This clone was detected only a few times. Using immunoSEQ multiplex PCR, the repertoire was profiled, and TCRdb retains in-frame clones only, with some absent. Of over 100,000 clones listed, over 75% were seen once; the top ten hold about 1%. The sample consisted of CD4+ or CD8+ T cells sorted from blood, taken in a trial of the OX40 agonist ivuxolimab. The TCR originated in an adult with an advanced solid tumor such as melanoma, head and neck, liver or kidney cancer. This chain joins TRBV19 and TRBJ1-2; perhaps TRBD1 as D (5 bases). This CDR3 is CASSGDGRSMTSDYGYTF. In DNA, the CDR3 is TGTGCCAGTAGTGGGGACGGGAGATCGATGACTTCAGACTATGGCTACACCTTC.